One and the same sample provided the 3 T cell receptor beta chains below, sequenced in a study of T cells in Graves' hyperthyroidism and ophthalmopathy (dated by TCRdb to the late 2010s). The receptor library was made with multiplex PCR. The sequencer listed for this sample is Illumina HiSeq 2000. The TCR beta CDR3 regions were amplified from the RNA transcripts. The TCR CDR3 was subjected to a first round of RT-PCR using the HTBI primer set and the Qiagen OneStep RT-PCR kit. TCRdb applied fastp at Q25 and MiXCR to the public reads, then kept only in-frame beta chains. Each entry merges the rows of one CDR3 protein and shows their most common DNA and genes. In this sample the table shows more than 650,000 distinct CDR3 sequences, less than 15% of which occur a single time. Of the sample, more than 8.5% is held by the ten largest clones. Sequenced sample: blood. The receptors were sampled from a woman aged 18-35 years with Graves' hyperthyroidism.

This clonotype was counted ten times or more. The genes are TRBV29-1 and TRBJ1-1; unclear D gene. Germline values: CDR1 SQVTM, CDR2 ANQGSEA. V was cut by 2 bases and J by 2 bases, with 9 bases left in between. The CDR3 sequence is 13 residues long. The CDR3: CSVERTFNTEAFF. Here the CDR3 DNA reads TGCAGCGTTGAACGGACCTTTAACACTGAAGCTTTCTTT.

In its sample, this clonotype was seen a few times. The chain uses TRBV7-2 and TRBJ2-3; D uncertain. The CDR3 is 15 residues long. Germline-derived CDR1 and CDR2 are SGHTA and FQGNSA. The V end lost 9 bases, the J end lost 6 bases, and 22 bases lay between the germline ends. CDR3 amino acids: CASTSNGVAPDTQYF. The CDR3 DNA is TGTGCCAGTACCAGTAATGGGGTAGCTCCCGATACGCAGTATTTT.

This clonotype was seen more than once but under ten times. This chain joins TRBV12-3 or TRBV12-4 and TRBJ1-2, with D hard to call. There are 13 residues in the CDR3. Deletions cut 6 bases from V and 3 bases from J, with 11 bases between. The CDR3 reads CASSSAPDYGYTF. The DNA for the CDR3 is TGTGCCAGCAGCTCCGCCCCGGACTATGGCTACACCTTC.